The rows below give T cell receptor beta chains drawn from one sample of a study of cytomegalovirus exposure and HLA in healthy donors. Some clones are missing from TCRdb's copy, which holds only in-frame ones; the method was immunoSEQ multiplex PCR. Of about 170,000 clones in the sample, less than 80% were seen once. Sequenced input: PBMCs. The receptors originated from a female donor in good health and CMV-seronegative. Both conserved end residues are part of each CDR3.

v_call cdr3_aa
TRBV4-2 CASSQGQQGYYEQYF
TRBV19 CASSGLADAYNEQFF
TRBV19 CASSIASGLAGSSYNEQFF
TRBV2 CASRGSGGAGTQYF
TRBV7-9 CASSLQGSGNQPQHF
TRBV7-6 CASSSSGKKTQYF
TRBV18 CASSPAGTGGVEQYF
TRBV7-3 CASSPQGWRTEAFF
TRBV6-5 CASRGTNDYEQYF
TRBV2 CASRLSGGTGELFF
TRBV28 CASRTAGTGYTIQYF
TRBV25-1 CASSDSGYTDTQYF
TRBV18 CASSPRTTNEQFF
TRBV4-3 CASSQDYARLNQPQHF
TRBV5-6 CASSLGKLGNTIYF
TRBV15 CATSRALSIQGNDGYTF
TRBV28 CASPPRGPSVDEQFF
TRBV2 CASSERTSGYNEQFF
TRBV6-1 CASSTRVQDQHF
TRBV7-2 CASSLKRGGYNEQFF
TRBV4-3 CASSLRQGIWNEQFF
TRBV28 CASTNSGTSSYNEQFF
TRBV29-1 CSVRTGLAPTRNTIYF
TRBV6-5 CASSYGQGITGELFF
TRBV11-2 CASSLPSGGAEFPQYF
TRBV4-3 CASSQDLGTGVESYGYTF
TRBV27 CASSLSRRGGYTF
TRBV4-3 CASSHRTGDYILRAFF
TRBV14 CASRKTGAGNTIYF
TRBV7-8 CASSFYRGPPQPQHF
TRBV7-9 CASSLYSGGLTDTQYF
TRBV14 CASSHGLAGETYEQYF
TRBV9 CASSSGGSSSYEQYF
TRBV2 CASSVGGPKLFF
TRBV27 CASSSLSRDYGYTF
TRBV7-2 CASSGTTYEQYF
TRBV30 CAWSPGGGTETQYF
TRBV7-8 CASSLVRGGAGREAFF
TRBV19 CASTVREDLYGYTF
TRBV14 CASSQEGRTNYGYTF
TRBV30 CAWSVPARVGQPQHF
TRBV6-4 CASSDNRGLGYTF
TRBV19 CASSMWLSDTQYF
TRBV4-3 CASSQDHEIPGELFF
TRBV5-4 CASSRPGGPSYEQYF
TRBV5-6 CASSLSSVRETQYF
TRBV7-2 CASSLAPSGTYNEQFF
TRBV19 CASIGTSGTDTQYF
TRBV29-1 CSVQRQFNYGYTF
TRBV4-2 CASSIGGYQPQHF
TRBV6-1 CASSEWGATNEKLFF
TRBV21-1 CASSNAGTRCPDTQYF
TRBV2 CARSGTGATRKETQYF
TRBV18 CASSPRGRGLAGLNEQFF
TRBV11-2 CASSLDRSGGQFF
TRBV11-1 CASSLGASGGETQYF
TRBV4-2 CASSQDEGRVNTEAFF
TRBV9 CASSVTGHTEAFF
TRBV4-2 CASSPFTGGRDTEAFF